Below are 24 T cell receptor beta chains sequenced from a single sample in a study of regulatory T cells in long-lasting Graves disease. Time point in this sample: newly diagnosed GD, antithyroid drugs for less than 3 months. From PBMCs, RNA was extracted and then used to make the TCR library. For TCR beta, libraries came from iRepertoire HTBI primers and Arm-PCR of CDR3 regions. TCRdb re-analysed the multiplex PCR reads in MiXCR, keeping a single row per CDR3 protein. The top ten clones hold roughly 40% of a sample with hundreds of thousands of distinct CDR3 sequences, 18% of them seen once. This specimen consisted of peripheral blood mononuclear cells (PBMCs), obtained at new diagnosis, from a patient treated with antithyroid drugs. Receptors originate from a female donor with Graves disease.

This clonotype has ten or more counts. DNA for the CDR3: TGTGCCAGCAGTGCCCGGACAGGGGGTAATAGCAATCAGCCCCAGCATTTT. This codes for CASSARTGGNSNQPQHF. This rearrangement joins TRBV6-1 to TRBJ1-5; 10 positions match TRBD1. The trim removed 4 bases at V and 0 bases at J, leaving 6 bases unmatched. The CDR3 is 17 residues long. The germline V gene encodes CDR1 MNHNS and CDR2 SASEGT.

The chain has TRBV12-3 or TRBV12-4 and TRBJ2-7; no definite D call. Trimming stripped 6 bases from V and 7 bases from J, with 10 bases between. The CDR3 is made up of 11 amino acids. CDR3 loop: CASRLGWEQYF. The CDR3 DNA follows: TGTGCCAGCAGGTTGGGTTGGGAGCAGTACTTC.

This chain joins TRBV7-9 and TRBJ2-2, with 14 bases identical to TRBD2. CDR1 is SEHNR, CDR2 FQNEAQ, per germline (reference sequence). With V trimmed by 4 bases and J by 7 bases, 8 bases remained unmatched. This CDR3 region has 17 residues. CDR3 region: CASSWGLAGDHNGELFF. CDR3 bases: TGTGCCAGCAGCTGGGGACTAGCGGGAGATCATAACGGGGAGCTGTTTTTT.

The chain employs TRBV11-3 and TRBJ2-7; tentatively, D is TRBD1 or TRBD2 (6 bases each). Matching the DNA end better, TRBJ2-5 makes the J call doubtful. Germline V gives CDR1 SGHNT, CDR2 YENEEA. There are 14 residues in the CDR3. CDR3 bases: TGTGCCAGCAGCGGGGGGCGCGGGATTGAGACCCAGTACTTC. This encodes CASSGGRGIETQYF.

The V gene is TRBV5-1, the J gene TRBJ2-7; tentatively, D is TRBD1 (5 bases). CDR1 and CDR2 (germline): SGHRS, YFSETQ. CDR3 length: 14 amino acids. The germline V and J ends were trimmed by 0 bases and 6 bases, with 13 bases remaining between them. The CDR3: CASSLGVRALEQYF. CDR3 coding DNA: TGCGCCAGCAGCTTGGGTGTCAGGGCCCTCGAGCAGTACTTC.

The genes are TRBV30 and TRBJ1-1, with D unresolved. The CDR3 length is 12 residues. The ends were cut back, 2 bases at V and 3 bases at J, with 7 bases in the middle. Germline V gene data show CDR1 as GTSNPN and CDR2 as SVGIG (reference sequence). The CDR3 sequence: CAWSRGDTEAFF. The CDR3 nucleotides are TGTGCCTGGAGTCGTGGAGACACTGAAGCTTTCTTT.

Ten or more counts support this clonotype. For the CDR3, the DNA is TGCAGTGCTATCTTTGAGACACGGGACGAGCAGTACTTC. Its translation: CSAIFETRDEQYF. The chain employs TRBV20-1 and TRBJ2-7; unclear D gene. The CDR3 spans 13 residues. Germline V gene sequence: CDR1 DFQATT, CDR2 SNEGSKA (reference sequence). Between the trimmed V and J ends, which lost 4 bases and 5 bases, there was a span of 15 bases.

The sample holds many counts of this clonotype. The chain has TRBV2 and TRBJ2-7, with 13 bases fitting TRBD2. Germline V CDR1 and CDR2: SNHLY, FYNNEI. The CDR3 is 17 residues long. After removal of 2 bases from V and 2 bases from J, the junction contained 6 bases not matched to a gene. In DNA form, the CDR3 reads TGTGCCAGCAGTGAAATACTAGCGGGAGGGCCCACCTACGAGCAGTACTTC. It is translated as CASSEILAGGPTYEQYF.

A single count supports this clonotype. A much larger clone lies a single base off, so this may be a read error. The CDR3 reads CASSLTDSAHEQCF. The CDR3 DNA is TGTGCCAGCAGCTTAACGGATTCGGCCCACGAGCAGTGCTTC. V usage is TRBV7-3 and J usage is TRBJ2-7; D is uncertain. CDR3 size: 14 residues. Germline V lookup: CDR1 SGHTA, CDR2 FQGTGA.

The CDR3 loop is CSATGTGSGNTIYF. DNA of the CDR3: TGCAGTGCTACCGGGACAGGCTCTGGAAACACCATATATTTT. The V and J genes are TRBV20-1 and TRBJ1-3, with 8 bases fitting TRBD1. Trimming at V came to 4 bases and at J to 0 bases, leaving 2 bases not matched to a gene. CDR1 and CDR2 from the germline V gene are DFQATT and SNEGSKA (reference sequence). CDR3 length: 14 residues.

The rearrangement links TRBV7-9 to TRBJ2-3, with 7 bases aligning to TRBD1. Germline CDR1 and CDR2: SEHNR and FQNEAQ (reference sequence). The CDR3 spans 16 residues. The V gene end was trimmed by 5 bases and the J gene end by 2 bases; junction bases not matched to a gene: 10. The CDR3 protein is CASSPEGASLTDTQYF. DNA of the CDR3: TGTGCCAGCAGCCCAGAGGGGGCCTCTCTCACAGATACGCAGTATTTT.

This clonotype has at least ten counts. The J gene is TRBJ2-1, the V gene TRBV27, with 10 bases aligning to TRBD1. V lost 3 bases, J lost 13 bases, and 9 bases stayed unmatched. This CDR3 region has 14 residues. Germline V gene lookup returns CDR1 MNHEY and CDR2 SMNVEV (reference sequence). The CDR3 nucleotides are TGTGCCAGCAGTTTCGGGACAGGGGATCCCCGACAGTTCTTC. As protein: CASSFGTGDPRQFF.

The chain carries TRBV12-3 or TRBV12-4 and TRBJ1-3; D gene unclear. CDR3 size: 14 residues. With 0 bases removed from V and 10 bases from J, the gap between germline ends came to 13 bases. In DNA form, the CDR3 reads TGTGCCAGCAGTTTAGCGCCCCAAGGGATAACCATATATTTT. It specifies CASSLAPQGITIYF.

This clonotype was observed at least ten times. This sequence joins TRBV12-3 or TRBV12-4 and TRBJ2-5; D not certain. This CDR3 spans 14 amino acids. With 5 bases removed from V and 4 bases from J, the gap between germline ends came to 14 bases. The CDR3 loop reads CASSHLNHRETQYF. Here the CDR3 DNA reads TGTGCCAGCAGTCACCTCAACCACCGAGAGACCCAGTACTTC.

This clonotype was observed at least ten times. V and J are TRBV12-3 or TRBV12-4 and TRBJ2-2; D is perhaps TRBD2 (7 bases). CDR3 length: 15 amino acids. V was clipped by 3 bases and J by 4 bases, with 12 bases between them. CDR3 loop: CASSLRGRGTGELFF. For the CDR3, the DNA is TGTGCCAGCAGTTTGCGGGGGCGCGGCACCGGGGAGCTGTTTTTT.

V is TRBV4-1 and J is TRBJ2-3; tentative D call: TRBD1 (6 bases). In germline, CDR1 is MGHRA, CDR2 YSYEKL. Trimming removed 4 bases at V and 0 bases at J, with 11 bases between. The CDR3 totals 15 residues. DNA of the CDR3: TGCGCCAGCAGCCCCGGGACATTTAGCACAGATACGCAGTATTTT. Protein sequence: CASSPGTFSTDTQYF.

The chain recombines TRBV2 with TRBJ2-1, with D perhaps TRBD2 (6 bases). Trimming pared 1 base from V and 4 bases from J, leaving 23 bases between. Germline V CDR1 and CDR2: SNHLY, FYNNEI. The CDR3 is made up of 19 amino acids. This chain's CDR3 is CASSEGVGTSRNRYNEQFF. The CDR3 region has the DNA TGTGCCAGCAGTGAAGGCGTTGGAACTAGCCGAAACCGGTACAATGAGCAGTTCTTC.

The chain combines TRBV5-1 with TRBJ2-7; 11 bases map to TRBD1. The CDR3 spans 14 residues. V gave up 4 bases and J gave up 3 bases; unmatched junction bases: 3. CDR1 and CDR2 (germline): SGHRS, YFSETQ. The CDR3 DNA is TGCGCCAGCAGCCGGACAGGGGGCGTCTACGAGCAGTACTTC. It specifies CASSRTGGVYEQYF.

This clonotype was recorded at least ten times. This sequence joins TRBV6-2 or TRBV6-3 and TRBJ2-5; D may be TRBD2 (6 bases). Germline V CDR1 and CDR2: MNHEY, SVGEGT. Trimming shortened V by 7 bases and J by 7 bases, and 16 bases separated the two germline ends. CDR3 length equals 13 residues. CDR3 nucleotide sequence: TGTGCCAGCAATTCAGCTCTGGGAGGGACCCAGTACTTC. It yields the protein CASNSALGGTQYF.

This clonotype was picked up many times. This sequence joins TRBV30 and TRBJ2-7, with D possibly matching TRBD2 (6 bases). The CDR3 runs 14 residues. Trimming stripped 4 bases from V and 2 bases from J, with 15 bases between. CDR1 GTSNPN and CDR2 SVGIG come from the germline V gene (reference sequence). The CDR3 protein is CAWKMGGIAYEQYF. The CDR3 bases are TGTGCCTGGAAGATGGGAGGAATCGCCTACGAGCAGTACTTC.

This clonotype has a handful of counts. The CDR3 nucleotides read TGTGCCAGCAGCTTGGTTTCCCTAGCGGGAGCCCGGGAGCTGTTTTTT. Residues: CASSLVSLAGARELFF. V and J are TRBV5-6 and TRBJ2-2; TRBD2 aligns across 10 bases. This CDR3 is 16 amino acids long. V gave up 0 bases and J gave up 9 bases; unmatched junction bases: 8. The germline V gene encodes CDR1 SGHDT and CDR2 YYEEEE.

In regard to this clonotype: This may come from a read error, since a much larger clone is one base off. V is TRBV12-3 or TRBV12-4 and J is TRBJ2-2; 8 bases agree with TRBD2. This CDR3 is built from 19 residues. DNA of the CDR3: TGTGCCAGCAGTTTTTTTAGTTTGAGACCTCGGGGGGGGACCGGGGAGCTGCTTTTT. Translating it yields CASSFFSLRPRGGTGELLF.

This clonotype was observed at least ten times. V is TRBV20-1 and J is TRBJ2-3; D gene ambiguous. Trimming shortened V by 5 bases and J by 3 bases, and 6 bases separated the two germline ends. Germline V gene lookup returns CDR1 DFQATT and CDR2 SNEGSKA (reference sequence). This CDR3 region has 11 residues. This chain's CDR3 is CSAARTDTQYF. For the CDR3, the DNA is TGCAGTGCTGCGAGAACAGATACGCAGTATTTT.

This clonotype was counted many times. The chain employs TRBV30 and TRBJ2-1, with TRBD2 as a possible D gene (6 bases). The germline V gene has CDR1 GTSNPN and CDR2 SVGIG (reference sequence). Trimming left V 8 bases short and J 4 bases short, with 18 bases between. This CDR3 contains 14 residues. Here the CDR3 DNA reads TGTGCCCTGGGTTTGGGGGGTGGGTACAATGAGCAGTTCTTC. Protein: CALGLGGGYNEQFF.